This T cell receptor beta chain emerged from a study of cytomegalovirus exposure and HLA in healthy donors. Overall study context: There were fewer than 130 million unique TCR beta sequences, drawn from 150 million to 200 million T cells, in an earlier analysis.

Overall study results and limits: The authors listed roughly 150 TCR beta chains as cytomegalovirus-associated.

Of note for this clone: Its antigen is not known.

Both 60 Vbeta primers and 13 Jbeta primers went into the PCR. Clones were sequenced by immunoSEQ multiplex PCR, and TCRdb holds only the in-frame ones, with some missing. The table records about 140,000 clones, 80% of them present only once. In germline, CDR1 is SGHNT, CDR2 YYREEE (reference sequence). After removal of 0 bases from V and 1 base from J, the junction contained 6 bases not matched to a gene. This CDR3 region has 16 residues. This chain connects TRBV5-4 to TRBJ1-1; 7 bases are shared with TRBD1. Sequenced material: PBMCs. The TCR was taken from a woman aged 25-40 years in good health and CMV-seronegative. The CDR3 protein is CASSLEAGGGNTEAFF. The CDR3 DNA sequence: TGTGCCAGCAGCTTGGAGGCAGGGGGAGGGAACACTGAAGCTTTCTTT.